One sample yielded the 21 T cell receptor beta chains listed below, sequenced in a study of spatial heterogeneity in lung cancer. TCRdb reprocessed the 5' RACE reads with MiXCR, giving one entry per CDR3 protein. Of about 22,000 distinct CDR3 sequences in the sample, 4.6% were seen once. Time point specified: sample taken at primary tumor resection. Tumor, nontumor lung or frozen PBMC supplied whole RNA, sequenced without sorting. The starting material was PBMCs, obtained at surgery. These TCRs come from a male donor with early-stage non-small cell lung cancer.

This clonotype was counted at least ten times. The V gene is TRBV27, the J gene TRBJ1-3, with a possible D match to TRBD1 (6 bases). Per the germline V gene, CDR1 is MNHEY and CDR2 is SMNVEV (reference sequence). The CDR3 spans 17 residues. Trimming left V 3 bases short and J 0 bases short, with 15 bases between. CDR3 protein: CASSLSGTQSSGNTIYF. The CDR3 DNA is TGTGCCAGCAGTTTGTCCGGGACACAAAGCTCTGGAAACACCATATATTTT.

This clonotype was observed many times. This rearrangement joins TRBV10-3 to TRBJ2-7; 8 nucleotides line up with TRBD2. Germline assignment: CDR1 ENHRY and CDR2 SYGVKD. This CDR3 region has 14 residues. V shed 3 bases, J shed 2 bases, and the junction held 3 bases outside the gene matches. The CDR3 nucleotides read TGTGCCATCAGTGATCGCGGGGGGACCTACGAGCAGTACTTC. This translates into CAISDRGGTYEQYF.

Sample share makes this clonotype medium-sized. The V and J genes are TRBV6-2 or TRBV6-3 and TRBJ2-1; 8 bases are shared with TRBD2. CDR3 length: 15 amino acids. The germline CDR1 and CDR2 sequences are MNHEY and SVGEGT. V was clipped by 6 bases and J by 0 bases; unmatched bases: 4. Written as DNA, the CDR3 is TGTGCCAGCAGGCTCAGCGGGAGCTCCTACAATGAGCAGTTCTTC. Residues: CASRLSGSSYNEQFF.

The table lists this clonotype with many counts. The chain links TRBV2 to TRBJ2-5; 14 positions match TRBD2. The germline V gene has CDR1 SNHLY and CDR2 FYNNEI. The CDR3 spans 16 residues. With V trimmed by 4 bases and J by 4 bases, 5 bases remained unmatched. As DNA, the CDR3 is TGTGCCAGCAGTGCGGGACTAGCGGGAGCAGGAGAGACCCAGTACTTC. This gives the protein CASSAGLAGAGETQYF.

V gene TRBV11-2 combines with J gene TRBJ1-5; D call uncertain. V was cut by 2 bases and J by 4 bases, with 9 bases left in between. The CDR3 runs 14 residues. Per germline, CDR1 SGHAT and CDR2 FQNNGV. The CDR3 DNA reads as TGTGCCAGCAGCTTAACCCCGGGGAATCAGCCCCAGCATTTT. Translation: CASSLTPGNQPQHF. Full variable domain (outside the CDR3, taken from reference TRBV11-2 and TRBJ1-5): EAGVAQSPRYKIIEKRQSVAFWCNPISGHATLYWYQQILGQGPKLLIQFQNNGVVDDSQLPKDRFSAERLKGVDSTLKIQPAKLEDSAVYLCASSLTPGNQPQHFGDGTRLSIL.

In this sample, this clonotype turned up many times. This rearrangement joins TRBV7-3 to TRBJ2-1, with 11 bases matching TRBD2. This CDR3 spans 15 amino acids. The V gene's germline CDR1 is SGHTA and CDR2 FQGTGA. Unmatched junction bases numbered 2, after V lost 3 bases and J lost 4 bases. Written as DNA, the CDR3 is TGTGCCAGCAGCTTGACTAGCGGGGCATACAATGAGCAGTTCTTC. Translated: CASSLTSGAYNEQFF.

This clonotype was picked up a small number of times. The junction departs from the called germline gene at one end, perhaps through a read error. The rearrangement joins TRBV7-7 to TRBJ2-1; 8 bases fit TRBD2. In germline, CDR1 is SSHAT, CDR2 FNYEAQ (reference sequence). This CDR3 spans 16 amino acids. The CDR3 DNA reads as TGTGCTAGCAGCCTCAACGGGCTAGCGGGCTACAATGAGCAGTTCTTC. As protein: CASSLNGLAGYNEQFF.

The CDR3: CSARDFGRMLAGEASGANVLTF. The CDR3, as DNA: TGCAGTGCTAGAGATTTCGGACGTATGCTAGCGGGAGAGGCCTCTGGGGCCAACGTCCTGACTTTC. The chain recombines TRBV20-1 with TRBJ2-6; 10 bases fit TRBD2. The CDR3 spans 22 residues. CDR1 is DFQATT and CDR2 is SNEGSKA in the germline V gene (reference sequence). V lost 0 bases and J lost 0; bases outside the gene matches: 17.

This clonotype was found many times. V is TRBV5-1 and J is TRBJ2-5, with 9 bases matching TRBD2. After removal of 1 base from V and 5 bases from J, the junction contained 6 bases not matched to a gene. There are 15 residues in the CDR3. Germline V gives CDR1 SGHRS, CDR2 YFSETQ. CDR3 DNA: TGCGCCAGCAGCTTGATCGGGACTAGCCTGGAGACCCAGTACTTC. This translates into CASSLIGTSLETQYF.

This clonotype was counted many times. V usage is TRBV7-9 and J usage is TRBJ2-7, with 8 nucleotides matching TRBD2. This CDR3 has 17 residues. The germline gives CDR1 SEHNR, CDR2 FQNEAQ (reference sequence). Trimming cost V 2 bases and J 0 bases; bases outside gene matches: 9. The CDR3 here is CASSLLGLAESSYEQYF. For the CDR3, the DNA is TGTGCCAGCAGCTTACTTGGACTAGCTGAAAGCTCCTACGAGCAGTACTTC. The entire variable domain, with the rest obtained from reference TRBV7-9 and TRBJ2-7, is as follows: DTGVSQNPRHKITKRGQNVTFRCDPISEHNRLYWYRQTLGQGPEFLTYFQNEAQLEKSRLLSDRFSAERPKGSFSTLEIQRTEQGDSAMYLCASSLLGLAESSYEQYFGPGTRLTVT.

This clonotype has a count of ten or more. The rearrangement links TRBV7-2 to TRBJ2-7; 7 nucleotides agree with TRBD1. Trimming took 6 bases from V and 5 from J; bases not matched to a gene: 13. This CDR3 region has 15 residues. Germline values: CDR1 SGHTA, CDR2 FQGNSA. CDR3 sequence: CASRTGWTDADEQYF. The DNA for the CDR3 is TGTGCCAGCAGGACAGGGTGGACAGATGCTGACGAGCAGTACTTC.

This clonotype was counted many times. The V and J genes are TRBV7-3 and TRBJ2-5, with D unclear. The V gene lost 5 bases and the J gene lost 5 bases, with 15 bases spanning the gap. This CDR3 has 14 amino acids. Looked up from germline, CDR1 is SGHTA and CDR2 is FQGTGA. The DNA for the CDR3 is TGTGCCAGCAGCCTAAAACCAGGCATTGAGACCCAGTACTTC. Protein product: CASSLKPGIETQYF.

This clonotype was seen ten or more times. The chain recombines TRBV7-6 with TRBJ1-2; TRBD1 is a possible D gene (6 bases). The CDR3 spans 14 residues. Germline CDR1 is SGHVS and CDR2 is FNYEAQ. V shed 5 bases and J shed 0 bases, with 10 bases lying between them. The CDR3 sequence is CASSPGEPNYGYTF. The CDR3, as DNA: TGTGCCAGCAGCCCAGGGGAGCCTAACTATGGCTACACCTTC.

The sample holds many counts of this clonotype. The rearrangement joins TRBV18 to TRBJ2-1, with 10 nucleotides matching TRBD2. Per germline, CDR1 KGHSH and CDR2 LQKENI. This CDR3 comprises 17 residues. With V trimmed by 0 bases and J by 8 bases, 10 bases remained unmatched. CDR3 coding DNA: TGTGCCAGCTCACCACCGGGTGGCCTAGCGGGAGTCGATGAGCAGTTCTTC. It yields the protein CASSPPGGLAGVDEQFF. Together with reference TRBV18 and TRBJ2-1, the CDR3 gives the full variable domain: NAGVMQNPRHLVRRRGQEARLRCSPMKGHSHVYWYRQLPEEGLKFMVYLQKENIIDESGMPKERFSAEFPKEGPSILRIQQVVRGDSAAYFCASSPPGGLAGVDEQFFGPGTRLTVL.

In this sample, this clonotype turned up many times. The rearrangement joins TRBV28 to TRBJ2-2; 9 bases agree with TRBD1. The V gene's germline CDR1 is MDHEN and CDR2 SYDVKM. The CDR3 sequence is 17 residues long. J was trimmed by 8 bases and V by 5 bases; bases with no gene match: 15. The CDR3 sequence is CASSLDLIGQGKGELFF. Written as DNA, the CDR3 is TGTGCCAGCAGTCTAGACCTAATTGGACAGGGGAAGGGGGAGCTGTTTTTT.

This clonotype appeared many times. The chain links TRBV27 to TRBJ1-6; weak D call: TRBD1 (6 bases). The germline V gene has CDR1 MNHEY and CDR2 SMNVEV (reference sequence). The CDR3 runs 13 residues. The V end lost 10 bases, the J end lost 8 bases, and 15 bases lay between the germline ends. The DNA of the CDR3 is TGTGCCACGACCGGGACACCTCATTCACCCCTCCACTTT. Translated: CATTGTPHSPLHF.

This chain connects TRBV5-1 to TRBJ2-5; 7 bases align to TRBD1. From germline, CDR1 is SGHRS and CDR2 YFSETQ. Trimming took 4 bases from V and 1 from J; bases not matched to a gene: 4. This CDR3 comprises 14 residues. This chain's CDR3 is CASSQGQIQETQYF. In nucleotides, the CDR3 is TGCGCCAGCAGCCAGGGACAGATCCAAGAGACCCAGTACTTC.

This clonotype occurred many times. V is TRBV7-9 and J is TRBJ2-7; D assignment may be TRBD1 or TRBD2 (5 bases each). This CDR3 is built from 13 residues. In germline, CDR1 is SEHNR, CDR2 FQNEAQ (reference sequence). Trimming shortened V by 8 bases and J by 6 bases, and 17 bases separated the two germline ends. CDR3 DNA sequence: TGTGCCAGCTCTCAGGGAGAATACGGCGAGCAGTACTTC. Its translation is CASSQGEYGEQYF.

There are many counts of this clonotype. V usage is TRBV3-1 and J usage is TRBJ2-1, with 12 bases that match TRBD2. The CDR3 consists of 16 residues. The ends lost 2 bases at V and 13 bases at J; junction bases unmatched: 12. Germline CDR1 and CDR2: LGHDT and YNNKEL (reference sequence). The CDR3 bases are TGTGCCAGCAGCCAACAACTAGCGGGGGGACTAAGCGGCCAGTTCTTC. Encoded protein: CASSQQLAGGLSGQFF.

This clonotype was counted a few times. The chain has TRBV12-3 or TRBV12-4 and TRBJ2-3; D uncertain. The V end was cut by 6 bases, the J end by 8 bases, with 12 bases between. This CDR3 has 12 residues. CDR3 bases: TGTGCCAGCAGCCTCCGTCTCGGTACGCAGTATTTT. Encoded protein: CASSLRLGTQYF.

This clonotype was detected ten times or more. This chain's CDR3 is CASSPSSGQETQYF. CDR3 nucleotide sequence: TGCGCCAGCAGTCCCTCTAGCGGCCAAGAGACCCAGTACTTC. The rearrangement links TRBV5-1 to TRBJ2-5, with TRBD2 matching over 7 bases. V lost 5 bases, J lost 1 base, and 5 bases stayed unmatched. The CDR3 runs 14 residues. Germline lookup yields CDR1 SGHRS and CDR2 YFSETQ.